This entry concerns a single T cell receptor beta chain. Participants, about 18 to 100 years old, spanned around 26 US areas. People in the exposed group encountered a COVID-19 case within 2 weeks before entering the study. Germline-derived CDR1 and CDR2 are MNHEY and SMNVEV (reference sequence). This CDR3 region has 15 residues. V lost 10 bases and J 0 bases, leaving 19 bases between the germline ends. This specimen belongs to a study of blood T cell repertoires in COVID-19. Sequencing was performed with immunoSEQ multiplex PCR; in TCRdb, only in-frame clones are kept and a portion is missing. The table records fewer than 200,000 clones, about four fifths of them present only once.

The chain employs TRBV27 and TRBJ2-7; a possible D gene is TRBD1 (6 bases). The source is a woman aged 25 to 39 who had been exposed to COVID-19. The source material was PBMCs or T cells enriched from blood (not recorded which). The CDR3 spells CATRINRDNSYEQYF. The CDR3 region has the DNA TGTGCCACCAGAATCAACAGGGACAACTCCTACGAGCAGTACTTC.